Listed below are T cell receptor beta chains from one sample, sequenced in a study of shared clonotypes between healthy human individuals. Repertoires were generated with immunoSEQ multiplex PCR, while TCRdb's copy carries only in-frame clones and drops some. Of roughly 2.4 million clones detected, almost 96% appear once; the ten largest clones hold around 0.13%. The sample taken for sequencing was naive CD4+ T cells sorted from blood. Receptors were obtained from a man in his late teens or twenties in good health. Both conserved end residues are part of each CDR3. Each record gives: CDR3 DNA, CDR3 protein, clone size, J gene, D gene, V gene. D genes are given only for firm matches. Expanded clones get a size class; other rows say once, few or many, or leave the size out.

cdr3_nt: TGTGCCAGCAATGGCGGGAGGCCCCAAGAGACCCAGTACTTC
cdr3_aa: CASNGGRPQETQYF
clone_size: once
j_call: TRBJ2-5
d_call: TRBD2
v_call: TRBV2

cdr3_nt: TGTGCCAGTAGTTCGCCTCAGGGGCGTTCACCCCTCCACTTT
cdr3_aa: CASSSPQGRSPLHF
clone_size: -
j_call: TRBJ1-6
d_call: -
v_call: TRBV19

cdr3_nt: TGTGCCAGCAGGATAACAGGTTCTGGAAACACCATATATTTT
cdr3_aa: CASRITGSGNTIYF
clone_size: -
j_call: TRBJ1-3
d_call: -
v_call: TRBV5-5

cdr3_nt: TGTGCCAGCAGTGCAACCCCAACTAATGAAAAACTGTTTTTT
cdr3_aa: CASSATPTNEKLFF
clone_size: -
j_call: TRBJ1-4
d_call: -
v_call: TRBV6-1

cdr3_nt: TGTGCCAGCAGCCTATGGGGGGTGAACTCCTACAATGAGCAGTTCTTC
cdr3_aa: CASSLWGVNSYNEQFF
clone_size: -
j_call: TRBJ2-1
d_call: -
v_call: TRBV5-4

cdr3_nt: TGTGCCAGCAGCTCTCAATCATATTCACCCCTCCACTTT
cdr3_aa: CASSSQSYSPLHF
clone_size: -
j_call: TRBJ1-6
d_call: -
v_call: TRBV14

cdr3_nt: TGTGCCAGCAGCTTAATAGGGGGCGACGAGCAGTACTTC
cdr3_aa: CASSLIGGDEQYF
clone_size: -
j_call: TRBJ2-7
d_call: TRBD1
v_call: TRBV7-2

cdr3_nt: TGTGCCAGCGACCGGGGCCCGAACACTGAAGCTTTCTTT
cdr3_aa: CASDRGPNTEAFF
clone_size: -
j_call: TRBJ1-1
d_call: -
v_call: TRBV5-6

cdr3_nt: TGTGCCAGCAGCTTAGGAGGCAGGGAGTGGAATGAGCAGTTCTTC
cdr3_aa: CASSLGGREWNEQFF
clone_size: -
j_call: TRBJ2-1
d_call: -
v_call: TRBV11-3

cdr3_nt: TGTGCCAGCAGTTACGGCCAGGTCTATGGCTACACCTTC
cdr3_aa: CASSYGQVYGYTF
clone_size: -
j_call: TRBJ1-2
d_call: -
v_call: TRBV7-3

cdr3_nt: TGTGCCAGCAGCGGACAGGGAAGGGGTGAAAAACTGTTTTTT
cdr3_aa: CASSGQGRGEKLFF
clone_size: -
j_call: TRBJ1-4
d_call: TRBD1
v_call: TRBV25-1

cdr3_nt: TGCGCCAGCAGCTCGGGACTCGCGGGGGATGAGCAGTTCTTC
cdr3_aa: CASSSGLAGDEQFF
clone_size: -
j_call: TRBJ2-1
d_call: TRBD2
v_call: TRBV5-1

cdr3_nt: TGTGCCAGCACCGAGGGTGGCAAGAGCTACGAGCAGTACTTC
cdr3_aa: CASTEGGKSYEQYF
clone_size: few
j_call: TRBJ2-7
d_call: -
v_call: TRBV28

cdr3_nt: TGTGCCAGCAGCCCCCCACCCGGAGTTGAAGCTTTCTTT
cdr3_aa: CASSPPPGVEAFF
clone_size: -
j_call: TRBJ1-1
d_call: -
v_call: TRBV7-2

cdr3_nt: TGCAGCGCATCGACGGGGAGGAACACTGAAGCTTTCTTT
cdr3_aa: CSASTGRNTEAFF
clone_size: -
j_call: TRBJ1-1
d_call: -
v_call: TRBV29-1

cdr3_nt: TGTGCCTGGAGAGAAGAAACCCTCTACAACTATGGCTACACCTTC
cdr3_aa: CAWREETLYNYGYTF
clone_size: -
j_call: TRBJ1-2
d_call: -
v_call: TRBV30

cdr3_nt: TGTGCCAGCAGTTTCTACAGATCGATGAACACTGAAGCTTTCTTT
cdr3_aa: CASSFYRSMNTEAFF
clone_size: -
j_call: TRBJ1-1
d_call: -
v_call: TRBV28

cdr3_nt: TGCGCCAGCAGGGGGCGGGAGACCCAGTACTTC
cdr3_aa: CASRGRETQYF
clone_size: -
j_call: TRBJ2-5
d_call: -
v_call: TRBV5-1

cdr3_nt: TGTGCCAGCAGTGCTCAACCTCCGACCACAGATACGCAGTATTTT
cdr3_aa: CASSAQPPTTDTQYF
clone_size: -
j_call: TRBJ2-3
d_call: -
v_call: TRBV2

cdr3_nt: TGCGCCAGCAGCCAAGCGGGGACAGGGGGTCCCGGGGAGCTGTTTTTT
cdr3_aa: CASSQAGTGGPGELFF
clone_size: -
j_call: TRBJ2-2
d_call: TRBD1
v_call: TRBV4-1

cdr3_nt: TGTGCCAGCTCCCCCGAAAGGGTTGGCTATGGCTACACCTTC
cdr3_aa: CASSPERVGYGYTF
clone_size: -
j_call: TRBJ1-2
d_call: -
v_call: TRBV18

cdr3_nt: TGTGCCAGCAGTTCTTTAGGGAACTTAGCGGTTAATCAAGAGACCCAGTACTTC
cdr3_aa: CASSSLGNLAVNQETQYF
clone_size: -
j_call: TRBJ2-5
d_call: -
v_call: TRBV27

cdr3_nt: TGCGCCAGCAGCCAAGTCCAGACAGGAAACACCATATATTTT
cdr3_aa: CASSQVQTGNTIYF
clone_size: -
j_call: TRBJ1-3
d_call: -
v_call: TRBV4-1

cdr3_nt: TGTGCCAGCAGCCAACCCAGGGCCTACGAGCAGTACTTC
cdr3_aa: CASSQPRAYEQYF
clone_size: -
j_call: TRBJ2-7
d_call: -
v_call: TRBV28

cdr3_nt: TGCGCCAGCAGTCGCCGGACAGGCTCGAACACTGAAGCTTTCTTT
cdr3_aa: CASSRRTGSNTEAFF
clone_size: -
j_call: TRBJ1-1
d_call: TRBD1
v_call: TRBV10-1

cdr3_nt: TGCGCCAGCAGCTCCGGGGACAGGGGGAATTCACCCCTCCACTTT
cdr3_aa: CASSSGDRGNSPLHF
clone_size: -
j_call: TRBJ1-6
d_call: TRBD1
v_call: TRBV5-1

cdr3_nt: TGTGCCAGCTCACCAGGACAGGGTGGAGTCGAGCAGTACTTC
cdr3_aa: CASSPGQGGVEQYF
clone_size: -
j_call: TRBJ2-7
d_call: TRBD1
v_call: TRBV18

cdr3_nt: TGTGCCAGTAGTATAGATGCTCATTACGAAGCTTTCTTT
cdr3_aa: CASSIDAHYEAFF
clone_size: -
j_call: TRBJ1-1
d_call: -
v_call: TRBV19

cdr3_nt: TGTGCCAGCAGCTCCGGGGGTCAGAAACAAGAGACCCAGTACTTC
cdr3_aa: CASSSGGQKQETQYF
clone_size: -
j_call: TRBJ2-5
d_call: -
v_call: TRBV11-2

cdr3_nt: TGTGCCAGCAGCTTATCCCCAGGTTCCTACGAGCAGTACTTC
cdr3_aa: CASSLSPGSYEQYF
clone_size: -
j_call: TRBJ2-7
d_call: -
v_call: TRBV11-2

cdr3_nt: TGTGCCAGCTCACCCGGTCGACAGGACTACGAGCAGTACTTC
cdr3_aa: CASSPGRQDYEQYF
clone_size: -
j_call: TRBJ2-7
d_call: -
v_call: TRBV18